One and the same sample provided the 27 T cell receptor beta chains below, sequenced in a study of human T cells and chemical hapten exposure. TCRdb redid the calling of the RACE reads with MiXCR, one entry per CDR3 protein. Of about 57,000 distinct CDR3 sequences in the sample, about 9.3% are singletons; the top ten hold approximately 12%. Sample time point: patch test 1, 2 weeks after DPC sensitization. Treatment here: therapeutic diphenylcyclopropenone sensitization with weekly scalp DPC. Sequencing used whole blood, obtained in connection with sensitization to the hapten diphenylcyclopropenone (DPC). These receptors all stem from a woman aged 40 to 50 with alopecia areata. Some clones in this sample may be carry-over from other donors' samples.

This clonotype was observed many times. The chain has TRBV5-1 and TRBJ2-1; TRBD2 matches 11 bases. Trimming cost V 4 bases and J 5 bases; bases outside gene matches: 2. The CDR3 contains 14 residues. The germline V gene encodes CDR1 SGHRS and CDR2 YFSETQ. Written as DNA, the CDR3 is TGCGCCAGCAGCCTGACTAGCGGGAACAATGAGCAGTTCTTC. Translation gives CASSLTSGNNEQFF.

The chain links TRBV2 to TRBJ2-4, with a tentative D call TRBD1 (5 bases). This CDR3 spans 16 amino acids. Trimming pared 1 base from V and 2 bases from J, leaving 12 bases between. In germline, CDR1 is SNHLY, CDR2 FYNNEI. The CDR3 region has the DNA TGTGCCAGCAGTGAAGGTTCAGGGTTGACCAAAAACATTCAGTACTTC. Translating gives CASSEGSGLTKNIQYF.

This clonotype was found many times. The chain has TRBV2 and TRBJ1-5; D might be TRBD1 (6 bases). The CDR3 extends over 14 amino acids. Trimming took off 6 bases at V and 1 base at J, with 10 bases between the two ends. The germline V gene encodes CDR1 SNHLY and CDR2 FYNNEI. CDR3 protein: CASSRGTSNQPQHF. In DNA, the CDR3 is TGTGCCAGCAGCCGCGGGACAAGCAATCAGCCCCAGCATTTT.

This clonotype has a handful of counts. V gene TRBV6-6 combines with J gene TRBJ2-4; TRBD2 aligns across 7 bases. The CDR3 is 17 residues long. The J segment lost 2 bases and the V segment lost 3 bases, leaving 10 bases of the junction unmatched. Germline CDR1 and CDR2: MNHNY and SVGAGI (reference sequence). This CDR3 reads CASSYAAGRNSKNIQYF. The CDR3 region has the DNA TGTGCCAGCAGTTATGCAGCGGGGAGAAATTCCAAAAACATTCAGTACTTC.

The gene calls are TRBV5-8 and TRBJ2-5, with D uncertain. V was trimmed by 2 bases and J by 1 base, leaving 12 bases between them. The germline gives CDR1 SGHTS, CDR2 YDEGEE. The CDR3 totals 15 residues. CDR3 DNA: TGTGCCAGCAGCTTATTGGCCACCAGCCAAGAGACCCAGTACTTC. Its translation is CASSLLATSQETQYF. Full variable domain (missing parts from reference TRBV5-8 and TRBJ2-5): EAGVTQSPTHLIKTRGQQATLRCSPISGHTSVYWYQQALGLGLQFLLWYDEGEERNRGNFPPRFSGRQFPNYSSELNVNALELEDSALYLCASSLLATSQETQYFGPGTRLLVL.

The V gene is TRBV20-1, the J gene TRBJ1-1; D is undetermined. Germline V gene data show CDR1 as DFQATT and CDR2 as SNEGSKA (reference sequence). The ends were cut back, 0 bases at V and 4 bases at J, with 9 bases in the middle. The CDR3 is 13 residues long. CDR3 sequence (DNA): TGCAGTGCTAGAGATCAACGGGTCACTGAAGCTTTCTTT. Translated: CSARDQRVTEAFF.

V is TRBV7-2 and J is TRBJ2-3, with D unclear. Trimming stripped 1 base from V and 8 bases from J, with 7 bases between. Per germline, CDR1 SGHTA and CDR2 FQGNSA. This CDR3 comprises 12 residues. CDR3 sequence reads: CASSLEAVTQYF. The CDR3 nucleotides read TGTGCCAGCAGCTTAGAGGCGGTTACGCAGTATTTT.

Many counts were recorded for this clonotype. The chain couples TRBV2 to TRBJ1-1; the match to TRBD1 covers 9 bases. Germline V lookup: CDR1 SNHLY, CDR2 FYNNEI. The CDR3 consists of 14 residues. The V gene end was trimmed by 8 bases and the J gene end by 4 bases; junction bases not matched to a gene: 8. The CDR3 reads CASGLGQGGTEAFF. The DNA of the CDR3 is TGTGCCAGCGGGTTGGGACAGGGAGGCACTGAAGCTTTCTTT.

The rearrangement joins TRBV15 to TRBJ2-3; 9 nucleotides match TRBD2. Trimming removed 6 bases from V and 0 bases from J; junction bases left unmatched: 4. Germline CDR1 and CDR2: LNHNV and YYDKDF (reference sequence). This CDR3 contains 15 residues. The CDR3 sequence: CATRLAGHSTDTQYF. The CDR3 coding sequence is TGTGCCACCAGACTAGCGGGCCATAGCACAGATACGCAGTATTTT.

This clonotype was picked up many times. The rearrangement uses TRBV6-2 or TRBV6-3 and TRBJ1-6, with a possible D match to TRBD1 (6 bases). V was shortened by 9 bases and J by 9 bases, with 15 bases between the two germline ends. CDR1 and CDR2 from the germline V gene are MNHEY and SVGEGT. The CDR3 sequence is 13 residues long. The CDR3 loop is CASKQGHRSPLHF. The CDR3 bases are TGTGCCAGTAAACAGGGTCATCGTTCACCCCTCCACTTT.

This clonotype has ten or more counts. The rearrangement uses TRBV15 and TRBJ2-3; D is perhaps TRBD2 (5 bases). Germline CDR1 is LNHNV and CDR2 is YYDKDF (reference sequence). V lost 3 bases and J lost 6, with 10 bases in between. CDR3 length equals 13 residues. The CDR3 coding sequence is TGTGCCACCAGCAGTAGCGTTCGGGATACGCAGTATTTT. It codes for CATSSSVRDTQYF.

Ten or more counts support this clonotype. The CDR3 bases are TGTGCCAGCAGCTCGTCCGACGGATGGGCCCACGGCTACACCTTC. Amino acids: CASSSSDGWAHGYTF. This chain links TRBV5-4 with TRBJ1-2, with D hard to call. V dropped 3 bases and J dropped 8 bases, with 20 bases sitting between them. CDR1 and CDR2 (germline): SGHNT, YYREEE (reference sequence). This CDR3 contains 15 residues.

The rearrangement uses TRBV6-5 and TRBJ2-5; D not certain. Germline CDR1 and CDR2: MNHEY and SVGAGI. This CDR3 spans 15 amino acids. Trimming removed 0 bases at V and 2 bases at J, with 10 bases between. The DNA for the CDR3 is TGTGCCAGCAGTTACTCGATTCCAGGACAAGAGACCCAGTACTTC. Protein product: CASSYSIPGQETQYF.

This clonotype came up many times. V and J are TRBV20-1 and TRBJ2-4; TRBD2 might be the D (7 bases). V dropped 5 bases and J dropped 0 bases, with 23 bases sitting between them. This CDR3 is 18 amino acids long. The germline gives CDR1 DFQATT, CDR2 SNEGSKA (reference sequence). As DNA, the CDR3 is TGCAGTGCTCCCCGGGGGGCAGACCAGATACTAGCCAAAAACATTCAGTACTTC. This codes for CSAPRGADQILAKNIQYF.

The V gene is TRBV15, the J gene TRBJ1-2; no definite D call. Germline V gene sequence: CDR1 LNHNV, CDR2 YYDKDF (reference sequence). The V end lost 4 bases, the J end lost 0 bases, and 9 bases lay between the germline ends. This CDR3 has 14 amino acids. The DNA of the CDR3 is TGTGCCACCAGCACATCCCTGACTAACTATGGCTACACCTTC. Its translation is CATSTSLTNYGYTF.

This clonotype was counted ten times or more. The gene calls are TRBV5-1 and TRBJ2-1; 9 bases match TRBD2. V dropped 6 bases and J dropped 3; count of bases not matched to a gene: 4. The germline CDR1 and CDR2 sequences are SGHRS and YFSETQ. The CDR3 extends over 14 amino acids. The CDR3 DNA follows: TGCGCCAGCAAATTAGCGGGGGACTACAATGAGCAGTTCTTC. This translates into CASKLAGDYNEQFF.

This clonotype was observed a handful of times. The chain couples TRBV5-1 to TRBJ2-2, with D unclear. Trimming removed 0 bases at V and 6 bases at J, with 12 bases between. The CDR3 loop spans 15 amino acids. In germline, CDR1 is SGHRS, CDR2 YFSETQ. CDR3 bases: TGCGCCAGCAGCTTGGCCGCCTCCACCCCCGGGGAGCTGTTTTTT. This encodes CASSLAASTPGELFF.

The V gene is TRBV5-4, the J gene TRBJ1-1; no reliable D call. The V gene's germline CDR1 is SGHNT and CDR2 YYREEE (reference sequence). V was clipped by 3 bases and J by 0 bases, with 6 bases between them. This CDR3 is 13 amino acids long. The CDR3 loop reads CASSYSMNTEAFF. CDR3 nucleotide sequence: TGTGCCAGCAGCTATTCAATGAACACTGAAGCTTTCTTT. Using reference TRBV5-4 and TRBJ1-1 for the parts outside the CDR3, the full variable domain is ETGVTQSPTHLIKTRGQQVTLRCSSQSGHNTVSWYQQALGQGPQFIFQYYREEENGRGNFPPRFSGLQFPNYSSELNVNALELDDSALYLCASSYSMNTEAFFGQGTRLTVV.

This clonotype was seen at least ten times. The chain combines TRBV20-1 with TRBJ1-2; 8 positions match TRBD1. CDR3 length: 12 residues. V shed 4 bases, J shed 8 bases, and the junction held 6 bases outside the gene matches. CDR1 and CDR2 (germline): DFQATT, SNEGSKA (reference sequence). CDR3 bases: TGCAGTGCTACCCGGACAGGGCAAGGCTACACCTTC. Amino acid sequence: CSATRTGQGYTF.

Ten or more counts support this clonotype. V and J are TRBV20-1 and TRBJ2-1; 9 bases map to TRBD2. The V gene end was trimmed by 5 bases and the J gene end by 9 bases; junction bases not matched to a gene: 11. Germline loops: CDR1 DFQATT, CDR2 SNEGSKA (reference sequence). The CDR3 runs 14 residues. CDR3 sequence reads: CSAPKAGGGSEQFF. As DNA, the CDR3 is TGCAGTGCTCCCAAAGCGGGGGGCGGTAGTGAGCAGTTCTTC.

The gene calls are TRBV20-1 and TRBJ2-1; 7 bases fit TRBD2. The V gene end was trimmed by 5 bases and the J gene end by 1 base; junction bases not matched to a gene: 5. The germline gives CDR1 DFQATT, CDR2 SNEGSKA (reference sequence). The length of the CDR3 is 14 residues. CDR3 sequence (DNA): TGCAGTGCTCTGAAGCGGGGTTCCTACAATGAGCAGTTCTTC. Its protein is CSALKRGSYNEQFF.

The V call is TRBV29-1, the J call TRBJ1-2; unclear D gene. In germline, CDR1 is SQVTM, CDR2 ANQGSEA. There are 14 residues in the CDR3. Trimming shortened V by 0 bases and J by 0 bases, and 8 bases separated the two germline ends. Here the CDR3 reads CSVEDLPANYGYTF. CDR3 sequence (DNA): TGCAGCGTTGAAGATCTTCCCGCTAACTATGGCTACACCTTC.

At least ten counts were recorded for this clonotype. This chain uses TRBV7-8 with TRBJ2-1; 9 nucleotides match TRBD2. This CDR3 comprises 14 residues. Germline loops: CDR1 SGHVS, CDR2 FQNEAQ. V was clipped by 5 bases and J by 10 bases; unmatched bases: 9. In DNA, the CDR3 is TGTGCCAGCAGCCCCCGGACTAGCGTGCTAGAGCAGTTCTTC. Translation: CASSPRTSVLEQFF. Full variable domain (outside the CDR3, taken from reference TRBV7-8 and TRBJ2-1): GAGVSQSPRYKVAKRGQDVALRCDPISGHVSLFWYQQALGQGPEFLTYFQNEAQLDKSGLPSDRFFAERPEGSVSTLKIQRTQQEDSAVYLCASSPRTSVLEQFFGPGTRLTVL.

This clonotype was counted at least ten times. The V call is TRBV4-1, the J call TRBJ2-3, with 9 nucleotides matching TRBD2. Germline CDR1 and CDR2: MGHRA and YSYEKL. Unmatched junction bases numbered 11, after V lost 0 bases and J lost 1 base. This CDR3 region has 19 residues. The CDR3 bases are TGCGCCAGCAGCCAAGATGCTGTCACGGTAGCGGGGGGCACAGATACGCAGTATTTT. This codes for CASSQDAVTVAGGTDTQYF.

This clonotype was observed at least ten times. The chain has TRBV9 and TRBJ1-2, with D unresolved. Germline CDR1 SGDLS, CDR2 YYNGEE. This CDR3 has 14 amino acids. With 0 bases removed from V and 2 bases from J, the gap between germline ends came to 8 bases. The CDR3 reads CASSVASENYGYTF. CDR3 coding DNA: TGTGCCAGCAGCGTAGCGTCAGAAAACTATGGCTACACCTTC.

This clonotype was detected many times. The rearrangement joins TRBV7-6 to TRBJ2-7; 9 nucleotides agree with TRBD2. CDR3 length equals 15 residues. CDR1 is SGHVS and CDR2 is FNYEAQ in the germline V gene. V lost 1 base and J lost 2; bases outside the gene matches: 3. DNA for the CDR3: TGTGCCAGCAGCTTAGGCGGGGGGGTGACCTACGAGCAGTACTTC. Translation gives CASSLGGGVTYEQYF.

This clonotype was counted ten times or more. The chain has TRBV3-1 and TRBJ2-3; D not certain. Per germline, CDR1 LGHDT and CDR2 YNNKEL (reference sequence). The CDR3 has 15 residues. The V end lost 4 bases, the J end lost 0 bases, and 11 bases lay between the germline ends. The CDR3 nucleotides are TGTGCCAGCAGCCTGGGGTACTCAAGCACAGATACGCAGTATTTT. It encodes CASSLGYSSTDTQYF.